This is a list of T cell receptor beta chains from one sample in a study of regulatory T cells in long-lasting Graves disease. TCRdb analysed the multiplex PCR reads with MiXCR anew, one entry per CDR3 protein. The data show 200,000 to 250,000 distinct CDR3 sequences, with roughly 19% seen just once and about 11% held by the top ten. These records were also assigned to another study, of T cells in Graves' hyperthyroidism and ophthalmopathy.

The sequenced sample was peripheral blood mononuclear cells (PBMCs), obtained at new diagnosis, from a patient treated with antithyroid drugs. The receptors were sampled from a woman in her twenties or thirties with Graves disease. CDR3s include the opening cysteine and the closing phenylalanine or tryptophan. D genes are given only for firm matches. Size is omitted from some rows. Given values are once, few, many or a class for expanded clones.

TRBV14	TRBJ2-1	many	.	TGTGCCAGCAGCCAAAATTCCTACAATGAGCAGTTCTTC	CASSQNSYNEQFF
TRBV29-1	TRBJ1-2	many	.	TGCAGCGTTGGAAGGGGGACTAGCTATGGCTACACCTTC	CSVGRGTSYGYTF
TRBV5-5	TRBJ2-5	many	.	TGTGCCAGCAGCTACGTAGGGGGGGCGGGAGAGACCCAGTACTTC	CASSYVGGAGETQYF
TRBV5-1	TRBJ2-7	many	TRBD1	TGCGCCAGCAGCTTGACAGGGGGGACCTACGAGCAGTACTTC	CASSLTGGTYEQYF
TRBV28	TRBJ2-7	many	.	TGTGCCAGCAGTTTTTCAGGTATGGTATCCAGGAACGAGCAGTACTTC	CASSFSGMVSRNEQYF
TRBV7-9	TRBJ1-1	.	.	TGTGCCAGCAGCCCCCCGGACAGTAGGGTTGAAGCTTTCTTT	CASSPPDSRVEAFF
TRBV28	TRBJ1-2	many	.	TGTGCCAGCAGAGCCCCCGGGACGCCAAAGAATGGCTACACCTTC	CASRAPGTPKNGYTF
TRBV12-3/TRBV12-4	TRBJ2-5	.	.	TGTGCCAGCAGCCGCGGAATGGGGGAGACCCAGTACTTC	CASSRGMGETQYF
TRBV25-1	TRBJ2-1	many	TRBD1	TGTGCCAGCAGTGAGCTCCGGGACAGAACTTACAATGAGCAGTTCTTC	CASSELRDRTYNEQFF
TRBV12-3/TRBV12-4	TRBJ1-1	many	.	TGTGCCAGCAGTTTACACGTTGGCTCCACTGAAGCTTTCTTT	CASSLHVGSTEAFF
TRBV19	TRBJ1-5	many	.	TGTGCCAGTAGTATGCGGCCGATCTCTTTAAGCAATCAGCCCCAGCATTTT	CASSMRPISLSNQPQHF
TRBV28	TRBJ1-2	many	.	TGTGCCAGCGGAGGAGGGGCTCACTATGGCTACACCTTC	CASGGGAHYGYTF